Detailed here is one T cell receptor (beta chain). The antigen is unknown. Purified naive CD4+ T cells were depleted of CD25+ Tregs. Points from the study as a whole: Tumor memory CD4+ T cell TCR gene usage was found to cluster with blood and lymph node memory CD4+ cells and with lymph node naive CD4+ cells. Tumor-infiltrating Treg TCR alpha and beta sequences overlapped most with tumor naive CD4+ T cells, then blood naive.

Looked up from germline, CDR1 is MGHRA and CDR2 is YSYEKL. With 3 bases removed from V and 4 bases from J, the gap between germline ends came to 12 bases. The CDR3 spans 14 residues. After constant-region reverse-primer amplification, full-length variable regions underwent semi-nested PCR with Nested Universal Primer A. TCRdb analysed the 5' RACE reads with MiXCR anew, one entry per CDR3 protein. The data show roughly 56,000 distinct CDR3 sequences, around 30% seen once. The specimen was tumor-infiltrating naive CD4+ T cells sorted from the breast tumor. Specified subset: naive CD4+ T cells, CD4+CD45RA+CD25-. The chain couples TRBV4-1 to TRBJ1-2, with D possibly being TRBD1 (6 bases). This clonotype was sampled from a female donor with breast cancer. This CDR3 reads CASSHAGQRYGYTF. The CDR3, as DNA: TGCGCCAGCAGCCACGCCGGACAGCGCTATGGCTACACCTTC.